These 11 T cell receptor beta chains were sequenced from one sample in a study of PD-1 blockade in classical Hodgkin lymphoma. Time point of the sample: cycle 4 day 1 (C4D1), after less than 7 weeks of nivolumab. The patients all showed relapse after autologous stem cell transplantation, while their brentuximab vedotin exposure varied. The data were produced by immunoSEQ multiplex PCR, yet TCRdb's version contains in-frame clones alone and is incomplete. The sample lists around 25,000 clones; 70% to 90% were seen once. The sample here was peripheral blood mononuclear cells (PBMCs), taken before the fourth cycle of nivolumab. These receptors all come from a human donor with classical Hodgkin lymphoma.

This chain connects TRBV7-2 to TRBJ1-2; 9 bases are a match to TRBD1. Germline lookup yields CDR1 SGHTA and CDR2 FQGNSA. This CDR3 has 14 amino acids. Losses at the gene ends were 5 bases for V and 7 bases for J; bases not matched to a gene: 8. Written as DNA, the CDR3 is TGTGCCAGCAGCCAAAGGACAGGGGCTGGTGGCTACACCTTC. Its protein is CASSQRTGAGGYTF.

This chain joins TRBV2 and TRBJ2-3, with D perhaps being TRBD1 or TRBD2 (5 bases each). The length of the CDR3 is 14 residues. Germline CDR1 reads SNHLY; CDR2 reads FYNNEI. V dropped 6 bases and J dropped 5 bases, with 15 bases sitting between them. CDR3 nucleotides: TGTGCCAGCAGCACGGGACCCTGGGGAGATACGCAGTATTTT. Its translation is CASSTGPWGDTQYF.

J is TRBJ1-5 and V is TRBV15; D call uncertain. CDR3 length: 14 amino acids. CDR1 and CDR2 (germline): LNHNV, YYDKDF (reference sequence). Trimming stripped 0 bases from V and 2 bases from J, with 5 bases between. The CDR3 sequence is CATSRDRGNQPQHF. DNA of the CDR3: TGTGCCACCAGCAGAGATAGGGGCAATCAGCCCCAGCATTTT.

The chain employs TRBV5-5 and TRBJ2-7; D unclear. The CDR3 is made up of 13 amino acids. Trimming shortened V by 0 bases and J by 3 bases, and 7 bases separated the two germline ends. The germline CDR1 and CDR2 sequences are SGHKS and YYEKEE (reference sequence). CDR3 DNA: TGTGCCAGCAGCTTGGTGCAGGTCTACGAGCAGTACTTC. Its protein is CASSLVQVYEQYF.

The gene calls are TRBV5-1 and TRBJ2-1, with D hard to call. V was trimmed by 1 base and J by 0 bases, leaving 11 bases between them. This CDR3 is built from 16 residues. The germline CDR1 and CDR2 sequences are SGHRS and YFSETQ. The CDR3 protein is CASSLSWPSSYNEQFF. The CDR3 DNA reads TGCGCCAGCAGCTTGTCGTGGCCCAGCTCCTACAATGAGCAGTTCTTC. Full variable domain (rest looked up from reference TRBV5-1 and TRBJ2-1): KAGVTQTPRYLIKTRGQQVTLSCSPISGHRSVSWYQQTPGQGLQFLFEYFSETQRNKGNFPGRFSGRQFSNSRSEMNVSTLELGDSALYLCASSLSWPSSYNEQFFGPGTRLTVL.

This clone has a single count. This rearrangement joins TRBV6-1 to TRBJ2-5; unclear D gene. V gave up 2 bases and J gave up 5 bases, with 9 bases separating them. This CDR3 has 13 residues. The germline gives CDR1 MNHNS, CDR2 SASEGT. CDR3 amino acids: CASSESWWETQYF. CDR3 DNA sequence: TGTGCCAGCAGTGAATCCTGGTGGGAGACCCAGTACTTC.

The count of this clone is one. The V gene is TRBV14, the J gene TRBJ1-2; TRBD1 matches at 10 bases. J gave up 3 bases and V 0 bases, and 7 bases lay outside the gene matches. The CDR3 covers 17 residues. Germline lookup yields CDR1 SGHDN and CDR2 FVKESK. DNA for the CDR3: TGTGCCAGCAGCCAAGATCTAAGGGACAGGGGTGACTATGGCTACACCTTC. This gives the protein CASSQDLRDRGDYGYTF.

This clone appeared once. The chain links TRBV7-9 to TRBJ1-2, with D possibly being TRBD1 (6 bases). The CDR3 is made up of 15 amino acids. The germline CDR1 and CDR2 sequences are SEHNR and FQNEAQ (reference sequence). The germline V and J ends were trimmed by 5 bases and 0 bases, with 13 bases remaining between them. CDR3 nucleotide sequence: TGTGCCAGCAGCCCTACCGGGACACCTAACTATGGCTACACCTTC. Encoded protein: CASSPTGTPNYGYTF.

The chain is built from TRBV5-6 and TRBJ2-5, with 8 bases fitting TRBD2. CDR3 length: 16 residues. CDR1 is SGHDT, CDR2 YYEEEE, per germline. The ends lost 5 bases at V and 5 bases at J; junction bases unmatched: 14. The CDR3 sequence: CASSSPGLVPSETQYF. For the CDR3, the DNA is TGTGCCAGCAGTTCTCCGGGACTAGTGCCCTCGGAGACCCAGTACTTC.

The J gene is TRBJ1-4, the V gene TRBV7-9, with D perhaps matching TRBD1 (6 bases). Germline V gene lookup returns CDR1 SEHNR and CDR2 FQNEAQ (reference sequence). Trimming took 1 base from V and 8 from J, leaving 14 bases between them. This CDR3 is built from 15 residues. CDR3 sequence: CASSLEGHLGEKLFF. The DNA for the CDR3 is TGTGCCAGCAGCTTAGAGGGACACCTCGGGGAAAAACTGTTTTTT.

The CDR3 reads CASSLAGPGSTEAFF. CDR3 bases: TGCGCCAGCAGCTTGGCGGGGCCGGGGAGCACTGAAGCTTTCTTT. The chain uses TRBV5-1 and TRBJ1-1; possibly TRBD1 for D (5 bases). The CDR3 sequence is 15 residues long. Germline V gene lookup returns CDR1 SGHRS and CDR2 YFSETQ. V shed 0 bases and J shed 4 bases, with 13 bases lying between them.